Listed here are 7 T cell receptor beta chains from one sample, sequenced in a study of regulatory T cells in long-lasting Graves disease. The authors built TCR beta libraries using iRepertoire HTBI primers and Arm-PCR of CDR3 regions. TCRdb re-called the multiplex PCR reads through MiXCR, storing one row per CDR3 protein. This table has approximately 400,000 distinct CDR3 sequences, about 15% appearing once. The time point here: newly diagnosed GD, antithyroid drugs for less than 3 months. From RNA extracted from PBMCs, the TCR library was made. These records were also assigned to another study, of T cells in Graves' hyperthyroidism and ophthalmopathy.

Here the sequenced sample was peripheral blood mononuclear cells (PBMCs), taken at new diagnosis, from a patient treated with antithyroid drugs. These receptors were obtained from a woman between 40 and 55 years old with Graves disease.

On this clonotype itself: A much larger clone differs by one base, so this may be a read error. The V call is TRBV6-1, the J call TRBJ2-1; 12 nucleotides agree with TRBD2. Per the germline V gene, CDR1 is MNHNS and CDR2 is SASEGT. V lost 6 bases to trimming and J lost 13 bases; unmatched junction nucleotides: 16. The CDR3 has 16 residues. CDR3 amino acids: CASSPKALAGGRDQFF. In nucleotides, the CDR3 is TGTGCCAGCAGCCCCAAGGCGCTAGCGGGAGGGCGTGACCAGTTCTTC.

This clonotype was recorded at least ten times. V and J are TRBV27 and TRBJ2-1; TRBD2 aligns across 8 bases. Germline V gives CDR1 MNHEY, CDR2 SMNVEV (reference sequence). The CDR3 runs 14 residues. The V gene end was trimmed by 5 bases and the J gene end by 5 bases; junction bases not matched to a gene: 5. CDR3 region: CASSRTSGNNEQFF. The DNA of the CDR3 is TGTGCCAGCAGTCGTACTAGCGGTAACAATGAGCAGTTCTTC.

This clonotype was recorded at least ten times. This chain joins TRBV28 and TRBJ1-2, with D maybe TRBD1 (6 bases). Trimming stripped 5 bases from V and 6 bases from J, with 13 bases between. This CDR3 region has 13 residues. Germline V lookup: CDR1 MDHEN, CDR2 SYDVKM. CDR3 protein: CASSRGTRDGYTF. In DNA form, the CDR3 reads TGTGCCAGCAGTAGGGGGACACGAGATGGCTACACCTTC.

The chain has TRBV11-2 and TRBJ1-1; 7 bases are a match to TRBD1. J lost 0 bases, V lost 6 bases, and 16 bases had no gene match. CDR1 and CDR2 (germline): SGHAT, FQNNGV. There are 18 residues in the CDR3. CDR3 DNA sequence: TGTGCCAGCAGGACCGGGACAGCCGACATCTACATGAACACTGAAGCTTTCTTT. This encodes CASRTGTADIYMNTEAFF.

Comments on this clonotype: A much larger clone lies a single base off, so this may be a read error. The chain recombines TRBV11-3 with TRBJ2-5; D gene uncertain. Trimming took off 6 bases at V and 1 base at J, with 12 bases between the two ends. CDR1 is SGHNT, CDR2 YENEEA, per germline. The CDR3 is 14 residues long. This CDR3 reads CASSFVRFQETQYF. The CDR3 nucleotides read TGTGCCAGCAGTTTTGTAAGGTTCCAAGAGACCCAGTACTTC.

The chain carries TRBV6-1 and TRBJ2-7; 8 bases are a match to TRBD2. Germline assignment: CDR1 MNHNS and CDR2 SASEGT. This CDR3 contains 15 residues. The V segment lost 8 bases and the J segment 6 bases; nucleotides outside the gene matches: 15. In DNA, the CDR3 is TGTGCCAGCGGGGCCGAGCGGGAGTTAGTCGGCGAGCAGTACTTC. As protein: CASGAERELVGEQYF.

The gene calls are TRBV29-1 and TRBJ2-3, with 10 bases matching TRBD1. This CDR3 is 15 amino acids long. Germline CDR1 SQVTM, CDR2 ANQGSEA. V shed 6 bases, J shed 3 bases, and the junction held 9 bases outside the gene matches. The CDR3 sequence is CSVQNPGQGTDTQYF. CDR3 bases: TGCAGCGTCCAGAATCCGGGACAGGGGACAGATACGCAGTATTTT.